This TCR beta chain stems from a study of T cell repertoires in cytomegalovirus infection. At the level of the study: Both CMV infection and a matching HLA type were indicated by public TCR beta signatures. Broader study findings: Clonotypes of TCR beta that were HLA-C-restricted and CMV-specific dominated the ex vivo response.

This clonotype is a singleton in its sample. What it recognizes is unknown. Its ends do not fully match the called genes, so a read error is possible. TCRdb itself ran the reads through MiXCR, one entry per CDR3 protein. The sample lists some 920,000 distinct CDR3 sequences, approximately 31% seen once, with 11% to 15% in the top ten. Germline CDR1 and CDR2: LNHDA and SQIVND (reference sequence). This CDR3 has 11 residues. Sequenced material: cultured CD8+ T cells from PBMCs, taken from culture after CMV antigen stimulation. The chain combines TRBV19 with TRBJ2-2; D is undetermined. The sequence derives from a human donor in good health (CMV status not recorded). Some clones in this sample may be carry-over from other donors' samples. The CDR3, as DNA: TGTGTCAGTAATAACCTCGGGGAGCTGTTTTTT. This sequence encodes CVSNNLGELFF.